The entry that follows covers one TCR beta chain sequence. Its antigen is currently unknown. This entry comes from a study of CD8+ T cells in alopecia areata. Study at large: It was oral tofacitinib, at 5 to 10 mg twice daily, that treated patients received. The study's findings and limits: Besides other cells, scalp samples also yield sequences of resident alphabeta T cells from normal skin.

Lesional scalp punch biopsies and peripheral blood came from alopecia areata patients. Extraction of RNA preceded its reverse transcription into cDNA, which served as the sequencing template. Method: immunoSEQ multiplex PCR; TCRdb's copy keeps in-frame clones and lacks some. Among 100,000 to 150,000 clones listed, roughly 54% were seen once. CDR3 size: 15 residues. Trimming stripped 2 bases from V and 4 bases from J, with 14 bases between. CDR1 MDHEN and CDR2 SYDVKM come from the germline V gene. Specimen: CD4+ T cells sorted from blood, collected at week 0. The sequence derives from a human donor with alopecia areata. This chain links TRBV28 with TRBJ1-2, with D tentatively TRBD1 (6 bases). CDR3 sequence reads: CASSLPQGLSYGYTF. CDR3 DNA sequence: TGTGCCAGCAGTTTACCCCAGGGGCTTAGCTATGGCTACACCTTC.